Below, 8 T cell receptor beta chains from the same sample are listed, as sequenced in a study of T cell responses to AZD1222 COVID-19 vaccine. TCRdb keeps only in-frame clones here, not all; method: immunoSEQ multiplex PCR. The sample has some 120,000 clones; roughly 84% are singletons. The sample here was peripheral blood, taken on day 0 of AZD1222 vaccination. The receptors here all came from an adult in good health.

J is TRBJ1-1 and V is TRBV3-1 (or the pseudogene TRBV3-2), with 9 bases lining up with TRBD1. The ends lost 4 bases at V and 3 bases at J; junction bases unmatched: 9. The length of the CDR3 is 16 residues. Germline CDR1 reads LGHDT; CDR2 reads YNNKEL (reference sequence). CDR3 nucleotide sequence: TGTGCCAGCAGCCCGCGGACAGGGGTTACGCACACTGAAGCTTTCTTT. The encoded protein is CASSPRTGVTHTEAFF.

The chain combines TRBV4-1 with TRBJ1-5, with D tentatively TRBD1 (6 bases). The CDR3 has 15 amino acids. Germline CDR1 MGHRA, CDR2 YSYEKL. V shed 2 bases and J shed 4 bases, with 12 bases lying between them. The CDR3 loop reads CASSQTGKGNQPQHF. The CDR3 DNA sequence: TGCGCCAGCAGCCAAACAGGGAAAGGAAATCAGCCCCAGCATTTT.

CDR3 loop: CASSTGGLYFAEAFF. In DNA form, the CDR3 reads TGTGCCAGTAGTACGGGCGGGTTGTATTTCGCTGAAGCTTTCTTT. This chain uses TRBV19 with TRBJ1-1; no definite D call. Germline CDR1 and CDR2: LNHDA and SQIVND (reference sequence). There are 15 residues in the CDR3. Deletions cut 4 bases from V and 6 bases from J, with 18 bases between.

The J gene is TRBJ2-7, the V gene TRBV7-9, with D unclear. Germline CDR1 is SEHNR and CDR2 is FQNEAQ (reference sequence). The CDR3 extends over 15 amino acids. V lost 4 bases and J lost 2, with 15 bases in between. The CDR3 nucleotides are TGTGCCAGCAGCTCCGACCTCACCCGAGCCTACGAGCAGTACTTC. This codes for CASSSDLTRAYEQYF.

This clone was observed a single time. This chain uses TRBV7-9 with TRBJ2-1; possibly TRBD2 for D (5 bases). CDR1 is SEHNR, CDR2 FQNEAQ, per germline (reference sequence). V was trimmed by 4 bases and J by 4 bases, leaving 11 bases between them. The CDR3 runs 14 residues. CDR3 loop: CASSSLSGYNEQFF. The CDR3 nucleotides read TGTGCCAGCAGCTCTTTAAGCGGATACAATGAGCAGTTCTTC.

This chain uses TRBV11-2 with TRBJ2-2; 14 bases agree with TRBD2. Germline trimming cut 7 bases from V and 5 bases from J; bases unmatched to any gene: 6. The CDR3 loop spans 16 amino acids. Germline V gives CDR1 SGHAT, CDR2 FQNNGV. The chain's CDR3 is CASNRLAGGPTGELFF. CDR3 nucleotides: TGTGCCAGCAACCGACTAGCGGGGGGGCCGACCGGGGAGCTGTTTTTT.

The rearrangement links TRBV4-3 to TRBJ2-7, with TRBD2 identical over 7 bases. With V trimmed by 1 base and J by 0 bases, 3 bases remained unmatched. The germline gives CDR1 LGHNA, CDR2 YSLEER. The CDR3 sequence is 15 residues long. The DNA for the CDR3 is TGCGCCAGCAGCCAAGCCCTAGCGGCCTCCTACGAGCAGTACTTC. This gives the protein CASSQALAASYEQYF.

This chain connects TRBV19 to TRBJ1-1, with D hard to call. Germline values: CDR1 LNHDA, CDR2 SQIVND (reference sequence). Deletions cut 9 bases from V and 0 bases from J, with 8 bases between. The CDR3 is 12 residues long. The CDR3 loop is CASYAMNTEAFF. The DNA for the CDR3 is TGTGCCAGCTACGCAATGAACACTGAAGCTTTCTTT. The entire variable domain, with the rest obtained from reference TRBV19 and TRBJ1-1, is as follows: DGGITQSPKYLFRKEGQNVTLSCEQNLNHDAMYWYRQDPGQGLRLIYYSQIVNDFQKGDIAEGYSVSREKKESFPLTVTSAQKNPTAFYLCASYAMNTEAFFGQGTRLTVV.